Below, one T cell receptor beta chain is given with its context. Germline-derived CDR1 and CDR2 are SGHDT and YYEEEE. The CDR3 has 16 residues. V shed 4 bases and J 1 base; nucleotides not matched to a gene: 7. The assay was immunoSEQ multiplex PCR, and TCRdb's table has in-frame clones only and misses some. Among almost 50,000 clones listed, around 91% were seen once. This specimen comes from a study of T cell changes during pregnancy in multiple sclerosis. Sequenced material: CD4+ T cells from peripheral blood mononuclear cells, taken in the second trimester of pregnancy. The rearrangement uses TRBV5-6 and TRBJ2-1, with 8 bases fitting TRBD1. This TCR was recovered from a female donor in good health, enrolled as a control in a pregnancy study. The CDR3, as DNA: TGTGCCAGCAGCCGCAGGGGGCTAGGATCCTACAATGAGCAGTTCTTC. It specifies CASSRRGLGSYNEQFF.